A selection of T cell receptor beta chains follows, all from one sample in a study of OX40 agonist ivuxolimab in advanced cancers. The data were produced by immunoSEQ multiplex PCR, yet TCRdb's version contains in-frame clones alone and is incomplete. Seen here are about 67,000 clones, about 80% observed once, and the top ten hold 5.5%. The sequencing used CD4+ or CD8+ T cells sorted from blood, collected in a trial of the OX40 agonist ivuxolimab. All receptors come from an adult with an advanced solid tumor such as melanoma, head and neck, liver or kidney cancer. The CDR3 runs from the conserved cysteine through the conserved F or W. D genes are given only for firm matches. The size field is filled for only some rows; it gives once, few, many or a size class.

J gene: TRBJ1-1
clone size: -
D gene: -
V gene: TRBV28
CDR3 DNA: TGTGCCAGCAGTTTATGGTCAGAAGCTTTCTTT
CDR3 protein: CASSLWSEAFF

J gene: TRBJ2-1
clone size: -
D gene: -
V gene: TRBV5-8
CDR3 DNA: TGTGCCAGCAGCTTGTCGGCAGGAATACACAATGAGCAGTTCTTC
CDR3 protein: CASSLSAGIHNEQFF

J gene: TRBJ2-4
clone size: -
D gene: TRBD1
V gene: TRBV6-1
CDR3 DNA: TGTGCCAGCAGTACCGACAGGGAACTCAAAAACATTCAGTACTTC
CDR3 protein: CASSTDRELKNIQYF

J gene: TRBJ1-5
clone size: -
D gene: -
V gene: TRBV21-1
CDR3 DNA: -
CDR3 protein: CASSKGVGGGSNQPQHF

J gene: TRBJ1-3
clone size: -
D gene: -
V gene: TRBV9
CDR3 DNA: TGTGCCAGCAGCGCACAGGGAGAAAGCGGAAACACCATATATTTT
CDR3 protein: CASSAQGESGNTIYF

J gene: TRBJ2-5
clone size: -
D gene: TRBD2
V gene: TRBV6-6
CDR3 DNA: TGTGCCAGCAGTGGACGGACGGGGGGCCAAGAGACCCAGTACTTC
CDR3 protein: CASSGRTGGQETQYF

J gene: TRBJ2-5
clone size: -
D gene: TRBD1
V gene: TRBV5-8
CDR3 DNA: TGTGCCAGCAGCTGGGGGACAGGGGAAGAGACCCAGTACTTC
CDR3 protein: CASSWGTGEETQYF

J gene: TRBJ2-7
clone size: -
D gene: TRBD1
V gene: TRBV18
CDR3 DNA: TGTGCCAGCTCACTCACCGGGACAGGGGTTCACGAGCAGTACTTC
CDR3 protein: CASSLTGTGVHEQYF

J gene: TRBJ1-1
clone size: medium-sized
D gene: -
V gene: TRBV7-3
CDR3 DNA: TGTGCCAGCAGCTTTCTCGGGGACACTGAAGCTTTCTTT
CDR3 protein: CASSFLGDTEAFF

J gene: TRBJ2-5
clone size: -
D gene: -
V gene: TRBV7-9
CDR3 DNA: TGTGCCAGCAGCCCCTGGGGGGGCGTGTTGGAGACCCAGTACTTC
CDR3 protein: CASSPWGGVLETQYF

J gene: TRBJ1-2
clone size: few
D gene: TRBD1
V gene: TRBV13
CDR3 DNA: TGTGCCAGCAGCCTAGGACAGACAGGGAGGTATGGCTACACCTTC
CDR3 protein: CASSLGQTGRYGYTF

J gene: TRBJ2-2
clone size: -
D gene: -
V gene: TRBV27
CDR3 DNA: TGTGCCAGCAGTTTATTGGGACTCATCACCGGGGAGCTGTTTTTT
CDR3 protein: CASSLLGLITGELFF

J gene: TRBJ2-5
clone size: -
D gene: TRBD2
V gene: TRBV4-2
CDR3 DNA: TGTGCCAGCAGCCCGGGACTAGCGGGAGGCCTCCAAGAGACCCAGTACTTC
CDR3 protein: CASSPGLAGGLQETQYF

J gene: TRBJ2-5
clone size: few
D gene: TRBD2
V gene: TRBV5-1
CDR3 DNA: TGCGCCAGCAGCTTGGCCTTAAGCGGGGGGCGGCAAGAGACCCAGTACTTC
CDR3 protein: CASSLALSGGRQETQYF

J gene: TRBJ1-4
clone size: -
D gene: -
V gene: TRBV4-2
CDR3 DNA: TGTGCCAGCAGCCAAGTATCAAGTGCAACTAATGAAAAACTGTTTTTT
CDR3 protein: CASSQVSSATNEKLFF

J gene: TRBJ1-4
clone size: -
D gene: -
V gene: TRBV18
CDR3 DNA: TGTGCCAGCTCACCACGGACTAATGAAAAACTGTTTTTT
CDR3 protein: CASSPRTNEKLFF

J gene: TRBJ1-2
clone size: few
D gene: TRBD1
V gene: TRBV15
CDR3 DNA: TGTGCCACCAGTCGGGACAGGGGAGATGGCTACACCTTC
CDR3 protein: CATSRDRGDGYTF

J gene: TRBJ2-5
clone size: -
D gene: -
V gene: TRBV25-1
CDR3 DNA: TGTGCCAGCAGTGAAGGTGGGGAGACCCAGTACTTC
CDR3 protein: CASSEGGETQYF